This T cell receptor beta chain was sequenced during a study of T cells after yellow fever vaccination. Each CDR3 protein gets one entry after TCRdb re-called the 5' RACE reads with MiXCR. The sample has hundreds of thousands of distinct CDR3 sequences; roughly 8.7% are singletons. V was shortened by 4 bases and J by 5 bases, with 14 bases between the two germline ends. This CDR3 is built from 14 residues. From germline, CDR1 is SGHTA and CDR2 FQGNSA. The sequencing here drew on PBMCs, taken on the day of the first yellow fever vaccination. The chain couples TRBV7-2 to TRBJ1-2, with D uncertain. The sequence was obtained from a man aged 18 to 35 who received the YFV17D yellow fever vaccine. CDR3 region: CASSSPLLFYGYTF. The CDR3 DNA sequence: TGTGCCAGCAGCTCTCCCCTTCTTTTTTATGGCTACACCTTC.